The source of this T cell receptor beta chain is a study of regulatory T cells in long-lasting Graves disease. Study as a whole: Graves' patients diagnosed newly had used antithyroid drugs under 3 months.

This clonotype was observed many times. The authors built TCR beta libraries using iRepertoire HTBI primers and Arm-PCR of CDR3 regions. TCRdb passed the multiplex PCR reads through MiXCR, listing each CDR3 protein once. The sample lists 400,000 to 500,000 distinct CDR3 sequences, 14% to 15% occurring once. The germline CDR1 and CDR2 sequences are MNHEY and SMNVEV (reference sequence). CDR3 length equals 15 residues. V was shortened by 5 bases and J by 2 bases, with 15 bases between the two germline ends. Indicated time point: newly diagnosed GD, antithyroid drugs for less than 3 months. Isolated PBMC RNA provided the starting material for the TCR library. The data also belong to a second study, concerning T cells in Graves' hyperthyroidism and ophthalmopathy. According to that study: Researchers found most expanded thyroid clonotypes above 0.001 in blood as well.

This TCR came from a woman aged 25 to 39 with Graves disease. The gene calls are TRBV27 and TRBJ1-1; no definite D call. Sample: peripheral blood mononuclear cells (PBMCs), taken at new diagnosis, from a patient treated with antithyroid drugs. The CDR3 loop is CASSPMVKGNTEAFF. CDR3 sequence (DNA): TGTGCCAGCAGTCCTATGGTGAAGGGAAACACTGAAGCTTTCTTT.